Listed below are T cell receptor beta chains from one sample, sequenced in a study of PD-L1 blockade in urothelial cancer. Clones were read by immunoSEQ multiplex PCR, and TCRdb kept only the in-frame ones, dropping some. The data show around 100,000 clones, with 70% to 90% seen just once and 2.4% held by the top ten. The sample consisted of PBMCs, taken around atezolizumab (anti-PD-L1) treatment. These receptors all come from a man in his fifties with urothelial cancer. The CDR3 runs from the conserved cysteine through the conserved F or W. D genes are given only for firm matches. Some rows have no size entry. The others give once, few or many, or a class for an expanded clone.

V gene	clone size	J gene	D gene	CDR3 DNA	CDR3 protein
TRBV19	once	TRBJ2-1	NA	TGTGCCACCCGAAGGGAGTCCAGATTTTACAATGAGCAGTTCTTC	CATRRESRFYNEQFF
TRBV19	NA	TRBJ2-7	NA	TGTGCCAGTAGTATATCAGGGTACGACGAGCAGTACTTC	CASSISGYDEQYF
TRBV18	NA	TRBJ1-2	NA	TGTGCCAGCTCACCCTACCAGGAGGACTATGGCTACACCTTC	CASSPYQEDYGYTF
TRBV18	NA	TRBJ2-1	NA	TGTGCCAGCTCACCACCGGGAAGGGGCGGGGATGAGCAGTTCTTC	CASSPPGRGGDEQFF
TRBV27	NA	TRBJ2-7	TRBD1	TGTGCCAGCAGTTCCCTGGGACAGGGGACCTACGAGCAGTACTTC	CASSSLGQGTYEQYF
TRBV6-5	once	TRBJ1-2	NA	TGTGCCAGCGCCGGGGGTCCCGAATATGGCTACACCTTC	CASAGGPEYGYTF
TRBV19	NA	TRBJ1-1	NA	TGTGCCAGTAGCCAAGCTCCGGGGAGGGACACTGAAGCTTTCTTT	CASSQAPGRDTEAFF
TRBV4-2	NA	TRBJ2-3	TRBD2	TGTGCCAGCAGCAAAAAAGGCGGGGGGTATAGCACAGATACGCAGTATTTT	CASSKKGGGYSTDTQYF
TRBV6-5	NA	TRBJ2-1	TRBD2	TGTGCCAGCAGTTTTACCGGGACTAGCGGGAGCGGTGAGCAGTTCTTC	CASSFTGTSGSGEQFF
TRBV9	NA	TRBJ2-1	TRBD2	TGTGCCAGCAGCGCCTGGACTAGCTCCTACAATGAGCAGTTCTTC	CASSAWTSSYNEQFF
TRBV28	NA	TRBJ2-3	NA	TGTGCCAGCAGTTTGGCCCGAGATACGCAGTATTTT	CASSLARDTQYF
TRBV10-3	NA	TRBJ2-3	NA	TGTGCCATCAGTGAGAGGCGGGGATACACAGATACGCAGTATTTT	CAISERRGYTDTQYF
TRBV5-6	NA	TRBJ1-2	TRBD1	TGTGCCAGCGGGACAGATACTAACTATGGCTACACCTTC	CASGTDTNYGYTF
TRBV7-8	NA	TRBJ1-2	TRBD1	TGTGCCAGCAGCTTACGACAGGGTGCGGACTATGGCTACACCTTC	CASSLRQGADYGYTF
TRBV25-1	NA	TRBJ1-4	NA	TGTGCCAGCAGTCTAGGGAGATCTCGGGAAAAACTGTTTTTT	CASSLGRSREKLFF
TRBV28	NA	TRBJ2-7	NA	TGTGCCAGCAGTCCCCCTGACAGGTCCAACTACGAGCAGTACTTC	CASSPPDRSNYEQYF
TRBV6-1	few	TRBJ2-7	NA	TGTGCCAGCGTCCTAGATCCCTACGAGCAGTACTTC	CASVLDPYEQYF